These 16 T cell receptor beta chains came from one sample sequenced in a study of blood T cell repertoires in COVID-19. The data were produced by immunoSEQ multiplex PCR, yet TCRdb's version contains in-frame clones alone and is incomplete. This table has around 150,000 clones, 85% appearing once. Sequencing input: peripheral blood. These receptors were taken from a human donor with acute or convalescent COVID-19. The donor label of this sample is uncertain.

This clone has only one observation. The genes are TRBV5-4 and TRBJ1-2; no clear D gene. Looked up from germline, CDR1 is SGHNT and CDR2 is YYREEE (reference sequence). Trimming shortened V by 0 bases and J by 4 bases, and 4 bases separated the two germline ends. There are 12 residues in the CDR3. The CDR3 coding sequence is TGTGCCAGCAGCTTGGCGGGCTATGGCTACACCTTC. Translating it yields CASSLAGYGYTF.

The chain recombines TRBV6-5 with TRBJ1-1; 9 bases agree with TRBD1. CDR1 is MNHEY, CDR2 SVGAGI, per germline. The CDR3 runs to 14 residues. V shed 7 bases, J shed 2 bases, and the junction held 5 bases outside the gene matches. The CDR3 region has the DNA TGTGCCAGCATCTGGGACAGGGCTAACACTGAAGCTTTCTTT. Its protein product is CASIWDRANTEAFF.

V gene TRBV7-9 combines with J gene TRBJ1-2, with D possibly TRBD1 on 6 matching bases. The CDR3 is 15 residues long. V was pared by 5 bases and J by 8 bases, with 21 bases between. Germline-derived CDR1 and CDR2 are SEHNR and FQNEAQ (reference sequence). The chain's CDR3 is CASSRRGPTTIGYTF. In DNA, the CDR3 is TGTGCCAGCAGCCGCAGGGGACCCACCACGATCGGCTACACCTTC.

The chain is built from TRBV11-3 and TRBJ1-6, with TRBD1 matching 7 bases. J gave up 8 bases and V 1 base, and 5 bases lay outside the gene matches. Germline assignment: CDR1 SGHNT and CDR2 YENEEA. The CDR3 is 15 amino acids. CDR3 protein: CASSLATGQDSPLHF. The CDR3 coding sequence is TGTGCCAGCAGCTTAGCGACAGGACAGGATTCACCCCTCCACTTT.

The V gene is TRBV23-1, the J gene TRBJ2-1, with 8 bases fitting TRBD1. TRBV23-1 is assigned to the ORF class and has an uncertain function. Trimming took 7 bases from V and 8 from J; bases not matched to a gene: 13. There are 15 residues in the CDR3. This chain's CDR3 is CASTNRQGRTDEQFF. In DNA form, the CDR3 reads TGCGCCAGCACGAACCGACAGGGGAGAACGGATGAGCAGTTCTTC.

This clone was detected only once. The genes are TRBV7-9 and TRBJ1-3; D is possibly TRBD1 (6 bases). V lost 4 bases and J lost 4, with 14 bases in between. The CDR3 consists of 15 residues. Germline V gene lookup returns CDR1 SEHNR and CDR2 FQNEAQ (reference sequence). The chain's CDR3 is CASSSTGTRGNTIYF. CDR3 in DNA: TGTGCCAGCAGCTCAACCGGGACAAGGGGAAACACCATATATTTT. Full variable domain (rest looked up from reference TRBV7-9 and TRBJ1-3): DTGVSQNPRHKITKRGQNVTFRCDPISEHNRLYWYRQTLGQGPEFLTYFQNEAQLEKSRLLSDRFSAERPKGSFSTLEIQRTEQGDSAMYLCASSSTGTRGNTIYFGEGSWLTVV.

This clone was detected only a few times. The J gene is TRBJ1-5, the V gene TRBV6-2 or TRBV6-3, with 10 nucleotides matching TRBD1. J was trimmed by 4 bases and V by 6 bases; bases with no gene match: 12. Germline V gene data show CDR1 as MNHEY and CDR2 as SVGEGT. The CDR3 loop spans 17 amino acids. The CDR3 sequence: CASSPGQGGILNQPQHF. CDR3 nucleotide sequence: TGTGCCAGCAGCCCTGGACAGGGGGGAATCTTGAATCAGCCCCAGCATTTT.

The chain employs TRBV4-2 and TRBJ2-7, with 12 positions matching TRBD2. Germline CDR1 LGHNA, CDR2 YNFKEQ. Losses at the gene ends were 1 base for V and 2 bases for J; bases not matched to a gene: 0. The CDR3 totals 15 residues. The CDR3 spells CASSQGTSGAYEQYF. CDR3 DNA sequence: TGTGCCAGCAGCCAAGGGACTAGCGGGGCCTACGAGCAGTACTTC.

This sequence joins TRBV19 and TRBJ2-3; tentatively, D is TRBD1 (5 bases). Germline V gene data show CDR1 as LNHDA and CDR2 as SQIVND (reference sequence). Trimming left V 3 bases short and J 6 bases short, with 13 bases between. The CDR3 covers 14 residues. CDR3 residues: CASSIGSGIDTQYF. The CDR3, as DNA: TGTGCCAGTAGTATTGGGTCAGGGATTGATACGCAGTATTTT.

The rearrangement uses TRBV2 and TRBJ1-5, with D hard to call. Germline V gene data show CDR1 as SNHLY and CDR2 as FYNNEI. Trimming took off 6 bases at V and 0 bases at J, with 6 bases between the two ends. This CDR3 has 13 residues. CDR3 residues: CASSSDSNQPQHF. The CDR3 DNA is TGTGCCAGCAGCAGTGATAGCAATCAGCCCCAGCATTTT.

The chain carries TRBV6-2 or TRBV6-3 and TRBJ1-2; possible D gene TRBD1, 6 bases. The V end lost 5 bases, the J end lost 3 bases, and 16 bases lay between the germline ends. Germline loops: CDR1 MNHEY, CDR2 SVGEGT. This CDR3 contains 15 residues. The CDR3 spells CASSGAGVGDYGYTF. The CDR3 bases are TGTGCCAGCAGTGGTGCAGGGGTGGGGGACTATGGCTACACCTTC.

The CDR3 DNA is TGCAGTGCTGGTGGAATAATAGCGGGGGGCAGCACAGATACGCAGTATTTT. Its protein product is CSAGGIIAGGSTDTQYF. The chain combines TRBV20-1 with TRBJ2-3; TRBD2 matches at 10 bases. After removal of 5 bases from V and 0 bases from J, the junction contained 11 bases not matched to a gene. The CDR3 is 17 residues long. The germline CDR1 and CDR2 sequences are DFQATT and SNEGSKA (reference sequence).

There are many counts of this clone. V and J are TRBV6-2 or TRBV6-3 and TRBJ1-1; D remains unclear. Germline CDR1 is MNHEY and CDR2 is SVGEGT. The CDR3 sequence is 11 residues long. Between the trimmed V and J ends, which lost 3 bases and 6 bases, there was a span of 5 bases. CDR3 in amino acids: CASSYGPEAFF. DNA for the CDR3: TGTGCCAGCAGTTATGGCCCTGAAGCTTTCTTT.

This clone was recorded once. The V call is TRBV25-1, the J call TRBJ1-4; 12 bases line up with TRBD1. CDR1 is MGHDK and CDR2 is SYGVNS in the germline V gene. Losses at the gene ends were 6 bases for V and 0 bases for J; bases not matched to a gene: 5. The CDR3 is made up of 17 amino acids. The CDR3 spells CASSGDRGQATNEKLFF. The CDR3 nucleotides are TGTGCCAGCAGCGGGGACAGGGGGCAGGCAACTAATGAAAAACTGTTTTTT.

This rearrangement joins TRBV19 to TRBJ2-1, with 9 bases identical to TRBD1. J was trimmed by 4 bases and V by 10 bases; bases with no gene match: 8. Germline CDR1 is LNHDA and CDR2 is SQIVND (reference sequence). The CDR3 covers 14 residues. CDR3 amino acids: CATMDRGLYNEQFF. In DNA, the CDR3 is TGTGCCACCATGGACAGGGGACTATACAATGAGCAGTTCTTC.

The genes are TRBV5-5 and TRBJ2-1, with 7 nucleotides matching TRBD1. The CDR3 contains 18 residues. Germline loops: CDR1 SGHKS, CDR2 YYEKEE (reference sequence). The V gene end was trimmed by 2 bases and the J gene end by 0 bases; junction bases not matched to a gene: 11. The CDR3 DNA reads as TGTGCCAGCAGCTTTCTTCCCGGGACAGATAGCTCCTACAATGAGCAGTTCTTC. Translated: CASSFLPGTDSSYNEQFF.